The next 27 T cell receptor beta chains were all read from a single sample in a study of regulatory T cells in long-lasting Graves disease. Noted time point: newly diagnosed GD, antithyroid drugs for less than 3 months. The TCR library was made from RNA that had been extracted from PBMCs in TRIzol. Arm-PCR of CDR3 regions and iRepertoire HTBI primers were the basis on which TCR beta libraries were built. TCRdb reprocessed the multiplex PCR reads via MiXCR and lists one record per CDR3 protein. The sample contains more than 450,000 distinct CDR3 sequences, about 11% of which appear only once. This sample was shared with a second study, whose subject was T cells in Graves' hyperthyroidism and ophthalmopathy.

The input for sequencing was peripheral blood mononuclear cells (PBMCs), taken at new diagnosis, from a patient treated with antithyroid drugs. These receptors were obtained from a woman aged 25 to 39 with Graves disease.

V usage is TRBV9 and J usage is TRBJ2-2; 9 bases align to TRBD2. Germline V gene data show CDR1 as SGDLS and CDR2 as YYNGEE. V was clipped by 5 bases and J by 0 bases; unmatched bases: 11. The CDR3 loop spans 18 amino acids. CDR3 loop: CASSGEGLAGPNTGELFF. In nucleotides, the CDR3 is TGTGCCAGCAGTGGCGAGGGGCTAGCGGGACCGAACACCGGGGAGCTGTTTTTT.

This clonotype was recorded at least ten times. The rearrangement uses TRBV7-3 and TRBJ2-1; 14 positions match TRBD2. The V and J ends lost 5 bases and 7 bases, in that order; junction bases with no gene match: 10. The CDR3 consists of 17 residues. Germline V lookup: CDR1 SGHTA, CDR2 FQGTGA. CDR3 in amino acids: CASSPGLAGGLLNEQFF. CDR3 bases: TGTGCCAGCAGCCCCGGACTAGCGGGAGGACTTTTGAATGAGCAGTTCTTC.

This clonotype was counted many times. The rearrangement uses TRBV10-3 and TRBJ1-1, with a possible D match to TRBD1 (5 bases). V was clipped by 4 bases and J by 7 bases, with 16 bases between them. The CDR3 is made up of 14 amino acids. The germline V gene encodes CDR1 ENHRY and CDR2 SYGVKD. CDR3 DNA sequence: TGTGCCATCAGTGGAGGGGCAGTATCGGGTGAAGCTTTCTTT. This encodes CAISGGAVSGEAFF.

This clonotype was picked up many times. This rearrangement joins TRBV7-3 to TRBJ1-2, with a possible D match to TRBD1 (6 bases). The V gene's germline CDR1 is SGHTA and CDR2 FQGTGA. The CDR3 totals 13 residues. V lost 3 bases to trimming and J lost 1 base, with 6 bases between them. The CDR3 spells CASSLDSNYGYTF. Here the CDR3 DNA reads TGTGCCAGCAGCTTGGACAGTAACTATGGCTACACCTTC.

The V call is TRBV5-4, the J call TRBJ1-1; weak D call: TRBD1 (5 bases). CDR3 length: 16 amino acids. V lost 3 bases and J lost 1, with 16 bases in between. CDR1 is SGHNT and CDR2 is YYREEE in the germline V gene (reference sequence). For the CDR3, the DNA is TGTGCCAGCAGCTATAGATTTGGGGGAGGGAACACTGAAGCTTTCTTT. As protein: CASSYRFGGGNTEAFF.

This clonotype was counted many times. CDR3 nucleotides: TGTGCCAGCAGCCAAAACGGCTGGACTAACTCCTACGAGCAGTACTTC. This codes for CASSQNGWTNSYEQYF. V gene TRBV6-1 combines with J gene TRBJ2-7; D is possibly TRBD2 (6 bases). The CDR3 has 16 amino acids. Germline-derived CDR1 and CDR2 are MNHNS and SASEGT. V lost 6 bases and J lost 0, with 18 bases in between.

The genes are TRBV3-1 and TRBJ2-5; D may be TRBD2 (6 bases). The CDR3 covers 16 residues. Looked up from germline, CDR1 is LGHDT and CDR2 is YNNKEL (reference sequence). V was cut by 3 bases and J by 2 bases, with 16 bases left in between. CDR3 residues: CASSHLAFTSQETQYF. The CDR3 DNA is TGTGCCAGCAGCCATCTAGCGTTCACCTCACAAGAGACCCAGTACTTC.

This clonotype occurred many times. The rearrangement joins TRBV6-5 to TRBJ1-1, with D unclear. The CDR3 is made up of 14 amino acids. Trimming pared 0 bases from V and 2 bases from J, leaving 7 bases between. Germline lookup yields CDR1 MNHEY and CDR2 SVGAGI. The CDR3 protein is CASSYSLTNTEAFF. CDR3 DNA sequence: TGTGCCAGCAGTTACTCCCTTACTAACACTGAAGCTTTCTTT.

At least ten counts were recorded for this clonotype. The rearrangement joins TRBV2 to TRBJ1-4; D call uncertain. Germline CDR1 and CDR2: SNHLY and FYNNEI. Deletions cut 7 bases from V and 5 bases from J, with 11 bases between. The CDR3 has 13 residues. CDR3 nucleotides: TGTGCCAGCACGCGAGATTTAAATGAAAAACTGTTTTTT. It yields the protein CASTRDLNEKLFF.

This clonotype has ten or more counts. The chain links TRBV6-1 to TRBJ1-1; 10 bases map to TRBD1. V lost 6 bases, J lost 1 base, and 11 bases stayed unmatched. This CDR3 has 17 amino acids. Germline loops: CDR1 MNHNS, CDR2 SASEGT. CDR3: CASRLRGTGVWNTEAFF. The CDR3 nucleotides are TGTGCCAGCAGGCTCCGCGGGACAGGGGTGTGGAACACTGAAGCTTTCTTT.

In its sample, this clonotype was seen many times. The chain uses TRBV27 and TRBJ2-7; 11 nucleotides match TRBD1. CDR3 length: 14 residues. V was pared by 5 bases and J by 5 bases, with 5 bases of the junction left unmatched. Looked up from germline, CDR1 is MNHEY and CDR2 is SMNVEV (reference sequence). CDR3 bases: TGTGCCAGCAGTCGGGACAGGGGGTCGCACGAGCAGTACTTC. It codes for CASSRDRGSHEQYF.

There are many counts of this clonotype. The chain joins TRBV7-8 to TRBJ2-3, with D possibly being TRBD1 (5 bases). This CDR3 region has 16 residues. V was cut by 3 bases and J by 0 bases, with 13 bases left in between. CDR1 is SGHVS, CDR2 FQNEAQ, per germline. The CDR3 sequence: CASSFLRELSTDTQYF. The CDR3 DNA reads TGTGCCAGCAGCTTTCTCAGGGAACTAAGCACAGATACGCAGTATTTT.

In its sample, this clonotype was seen many times. The chain recombines TRBV19 with TRBJ2-1; 9 nucleotides line up with TRBD1. This CDR3 contains 14 residues. In germline, CDR1 is LNHDA, CDR2 SQIVND (reference sequence). V was clipped by 5 bases and J by 9 bases; unmatched bases: 8. The CDR3 spells CASSSVDRGGEQFF. CDR3 DNA sequence: TGTGCCAGTAGTTCCGTCGACAGGGGGGGTGAGCAGTTCTTC.

This clonotype was found many times. The chain is built from TRBV27 and TRBJ2-2; D possibly corresponds to TRBD1 (7 bases). Trimming removed 7 bases from V and 3 bases from J, with 21 bases in between. Germline V gene sequence: CDR1 MNHEY, CDR2 SMNVEV (reference sequence). The CDR3 loop spans 17 amino acids. The CDR3 DNA is TGTGCCAGCATCAAAGGGGGCACTAGCTTATACACCGGGGAGCTGTTTTTT. Its translation: CASIKGGTSLYTGELFF.

There are many counts of this clonotype. The chain uses TRBV7-9 and TRBJ2-2; 10 positions match TRBD2. The CDR3 totals 15 residues. Germline V gene lookup returns CDR1 SEHNR and CDR2 FQNEAQ (reference sequence). Unmatched junction bases numbered 2, after V lost 3 bases and J lost 4 bases. CDR3 residues: CASSFSGRTTGELFF. The CDR3, as DNA: TGTGCCAGCAGCTTTAGCGGGAGGACCACCGGGGAGCTGTTTTTT. Using reference TRBV7-9 and TRBJ2-2 for the parts outside the CDR3, the full variable domain is DTGVSQNPRHKITKRGQNVTFRCDPISEHNRLYWYRQTLGQGPEFLTYFQNEAQLEKSRLLSDRFSAERPKGSFSTLEIQRTEQGDSAMYLCASSFSGRTTGELFFGEGSRLTVL.

In its sample, this clonotype was seen many times. This chain joins TRBV6-1 and TRBJ2-7, with a weak D call TRBD1 (6 bases). V was shortened by 3 bases and J by 5 bases, with 17 bases between the two germline ends. CDR1 is MNHNS, CDR2 SASEGT, per germline. This CDR3 has 15 residues. The CDR3: CASSDGTRGWDEQYF. CDR3 DNA sequence: TGTGCCAGCAGTGACGGGACAAGGGGCTGGGACGAGCAGTACTTC.

This clonotype was observed at least ten times. The rearrangement uses TRBV5-1 and TRBJ1-3, with 9 positions matching TRBD1. The CDR3 consists of 15 residues. Germline CDR1 reads SGHRS; CDR2 reads YFSETQ. The trim removed 5 bases at V and 8 bases at J, leaving 11 bases unmatched. Here the CDR3 reads CASSPGQGFVDTIYF. CDR3 nucleotide sequence: TGCGCCAGCAGTCCTGGACAGGGGTTCGTTGACACCATATATTTT. The full variable domain, rest sourced from reference TRBV5-1 and TRBJ1-3, is KAGVTQTPRYLIKTRGQQVTLSCSPISGHRSVSWYQQTPGQGLQFLFEYFSETQRNKGNFPGRFSGRQFSNSRSEMNVSTLELGDSALYLCASSPGQGFVDTIYFGEGSWLTVV.

The rearrangement joins TRBV28 to TRBJ2-7; TRBD1 matches at 9 bases. The CDR3 loop spans 14 amino acids. V lost 6 bases to trimming and J lost 3 bases; unmatched junction nucleotides: 6. Germline loops: CDR1 MDHEN, CDR2 SYDVKM. CDR3 sequence: CASRDGTGFYEQYF. DNA of the CDR3: TGTGCCAGCAGAGACGGGACAGGGTTCTACGAGCAGTACTTC.

This clonotype was observed many times. DNA of the CDR3: TGTGCCAGCAGCCAAGGGGACAGGGGGTATTTGGTGGGCACTGAAGCTTTCTTT. This gives the protein CASSQGDRGYLVGTEAFF. The rearrangement links TRBV4-2 to TRBJ1-1; 11 nucleotides align to TRBD1. The CDR3 is 18 amino acids. V gave up 1 base and J gave up 4 bases; unmatched junction bases: 11. The germline CDR1 and CDR2 sequences are LGHNA and YNFKEQ.

Of note for this clonotype: A clone one base away is much larger, so this may be a read error. This chain links TRBV20-1 with TRBJ2-1, with D possibly TRBD1 on 7 matching bases. Trimming pared 5 bases from V and 10 bases from J, leaving 21 bases between. CDR3 length equals 14 residues. Germline CDR1 is DFQATT and CDR2 is SNEGSKA (reference sequence). The CDR3 here is CSAQRQGGRYEQFF. The DNA for the CDR3 is TGCAGTGCTCAAAGACAGGGAGGTCGCTACGAGCAGTTCTTC.

The chain is built from TRBV10-3 and TRBJ2-7; possible D gene TRBD2, 6 bases. The V gene's germline CDR1 is ENHRY and CDR2 SYGVKD. This CDR3 region has 13 residues. Between the trimmed V and J ends, which lost 2 bases and 7 bases, there was a span of 12 bases. The CDR3 reads CAISEGGLSEQYF. The CDR3 bases are TGTGCCATCAGTGAGGGGGGACTCTCTGAGCAGTACTTC.

This clonotype was counted only a few times. This chain links TRBV9 with TRBJ1-3; 9 positions agree with TRBD1. V trimming: 4 bases; J trimming: 2 bases; junction bases outside the gene matches: 10. CDR3 length: 17 residues. The germline V gene encodes CDR1 SGDLS and CDR2 YYNGEE. For the CDR3, the DNA is TGTGCCAGCAGCAGAACCGGGACAGGGTCTCCTGGAAACACCATATATTTT. As protein: CASSRTGTGSPGNTIYF.

Many counts were recorded for this clonotype. J is TRBJ1-5 and V is TRBV11-2; D unclear. Looked up from germline, CDR1 is SGHAT and CDR2 is FQNNGV. The CDR3 is made up of 13 amino acids. The germline V and J ends were trimmed by 5 bases and 9 bases, with 14 bases remaining between them. This CDR3 reads CASSPGLNGPQHF. CDR3 nucleotides: TGTGCCAGCAGCCCGGGGTTGAATGGGCCCCAGCATTTT.

The chain joins TRBV10-3 to TRBJ2-1; D might be TRBD2 (6 bases). The V gene lost 10 bases and the J gene lost 7 bases, with 20 bases spanning the gap. The CDR3 has 14 residues. Germline CDR1 reads ENHRY; CDR2 reads SYGVKD. Here the CDR3 reads CATKNGTFLNEQFF. The CDR3 nucleotides read TGTGCCACCAAAAATGGGACTTTCTTAAATGAGCAGTTCTTC.

V gene TRBV19 combines with J gene TRBJ2-2, with 8 bases identical to TRBD2. The CDR3 runs to 14 residues. In germline, CDR1 is LNHDA, CDR2 SQIVND (reference sequence). Trimming cost V 7 bases and J 4 bases; bases outside gene matches: 5. The CDR3 bases are TGTGCCAGTATAGGGACTAGGACCACCGGGGAGCTGTTTTTT. Its protein product is CASIGTRTTGELFF.

This clonotype occurred many times. V and J are TRBV15 and TRBJ2-1; D uncertain. The V end lost 5 bases, the J end lost 5 bases, and 10 bases lay between the germline ends. The CDR3 consists of 13 residues. Germline values: CDR1 LNHNV, CDR2 YYDKDF (reference sequence). The CDR3 region has the DNA TGTGCCACCAGCCCGGTCGTTCACAATGAGCAGTTCTTC. This encodes CATSPVVHNEQFF. Looking up the rest from reference TRBV15 and TRBJ2-1 gives the full variable domain: DAMVIQNPRYQVTQFGKPVTLSCSQTLNHNVMYWYQQKSSQAPKLLFHYYDKDFNNEADTPDNFQSRRPNTSFCFLDIRSPGLGDTAMYLCATSPVVHNEQFFGPGTRLTVL.

This clonotype was recorded many times. The chain carries TRBV12-3 or TRBV12-4 and TRBJ1-1; D is unresolved. Trimming stripped 0 bases from V and 0 bases from J, with 20 bases between. The CDR3 sequence is 19 residues long. For the CDR3, the DNA is TGTGCCAGCAGTTTAGCCGGACGAGGCACCAAAGGAATGAACACTGAAGCTTTCTTT. It translates to CASSLAGRGTKGMNTEAFF.